This T cell receptor (beta chain) was recovered during a study of blood T cell repertoires in COVID-19 (TCRdb year 2020). The study in broad terms: The collaborator samples originated in the United States, Italy and Spain and spanned the acute and convalescent phases of COVID-19. The prospective study material was composed of cDNA or gDNA derived from T cells, B-cell-depleted T cells, or PBMCs. The dataset comprised deeply sampled blood TCRbeta repertoires from subjects exposed to, actively infected with, or recovered from COVID-19. A freely available public database, intended as a resource for researchers studying the immune response to SARS-CoV-2, is where the repertoires were released. Samples were obtained from the ongoing ImmuneRACE study (first 160 participants) and from over 1,000 subjects provided by 6 global collaborators. Nearly every sample came with metadata listing a de-identified subject ID, COVID-19 status, age in years and sex. Where HLA class I and class II types were available, the types were taken from metadata supplied by the sample provider, not from assay-based typing. General findings and caveats noted by the study authors: How much clinical and demographic metadata was included differed by source and by participant, and the metadata was provided uncurated.

V loses 5 bases at its end and J loses 5 bases; junction bases beyond the gene matches: 3. The germline V gene (reference sequence) gives CDR1 as GTSNPN and CDR2 as SVGIG. From the cysteine up to the phenylalanine, the CDR3 has a length of 12 residues. Kept here is only the CDR3 DNA, which spans 36 bases and is read in frame from base 1. The immunoSEQ Assay, a bias-controlled multiplex PCR, was used to amplify TCRbeta CDR3 regions from genomic DNA. Concerning the study's data processing: Within the assay, amplification of reference gene primers was used to estimate how many nucleated cells each sample contained. Sequence reads were collapsed and filtered to measure the absolute abundance of every unique TCRbeta CDR3 rearrangement. Productive Simpson clonality was computed per sample as the square root of Simpson's diversity index over productive rearrangements. Drawn from immuneACCESS, this table holds only the in-frame rearrangements with V and J called that TCRdb kept. Clones are partly lost; checked studies trace under half to an unresolved V gene and leave the rest unexplained. The DNA was the basis for D and trimming; V, J and clone size are from that table. The sample table shows approximately 160,000 clones, and just over 85% are seen once. The ten largest clones represent roughly 7% of the sample.

In this sample, this clone turned up once. The antigen it recognizes is unknown. No much larger clonotype is one base removed from it; base qualities were not supplied. Collaborating institutions collected whole blood in K2EDTA tubes following their own protocols. For TCRbeta analysis, collaborators shipped samples as frozen whole blood, isolated PBMCs, or DNA extracted from either of those sample types. The receptor was isolated from a man aged 50-60 years with active or convalescent COVID-19. The sequencing input was peripheral blood. The rearranged chain carries TRBV30 and TRBJ1-5; a stretch of 7 junction bases matches TRBD1. The nucleotide sequence reads as follows: TGTGCCTGGGGTCAGGGGGATCAGCCCCAGCATTTT. This sequence encodes CAWGQGDQPQHF. Reference TRBV30 and TRBJ1-5 proteins supply the regions before and after the CDR3; the full variable domain is: SQTIHQWPATLVQPVGSPLSLECTVEGTSNPNLYWYRQAAGRGLQLLFYSVGIGQISSEVPQNLSASRPQDRQFILSSKKLLLSDSGFYLCAWGQGDQPQHFGDGTRLSIL.